The T cell receptor (beta chain) described here comes from a study of post-analysis software for immune sequencing data (dated by TCRdb to the mid-2010s). Regarding the study in general: The recorded disease courses included relapsing-remitting, secondary progressive and progressive-relapsing multiple sclerosis, and some patients had no subtype annotation. A subset of samples was prepared in parallel using single-end sample barcoding, then pooled and co-amplified after Illumina adapter ligation. Patient repertoires were compared against ten to twelve previously published healthy control repertoires from donors aged roughly 6 to 28 years. Results and caveats for the whole study, not just this receptor: The control group was slightly older than the multiple sclerosis patient group. Significantly higher frequencies in patients than in controls were found for roughly five TRBV segments, including TRBV5-6, TRBV5-1 and TRBV20-1. Normalized Chao1 diversity was significantly lower in multiple sclerosis patients than controls, suggesting substantial peripheral T-cell clonal expansion. Strong co-clustering of samples prepared in the same batch was shown by direct clustering with F measure, prompting a batch-effect correction.

A few counts support this clonotype. What antigen it recognizes has not been identified. No base-level quality is on record; no much larger clone is a single base apart. To demonstrate the VDJtools post-analysis software, the study profiled TCR beta repertoires from the peripheral blood of 10 to 15 young patients with multiple sclerosis. The patients with multiple sclerosis were children and adolescents between roughly 6 and 17 years of age. V lost 6 bases and J lost 5 bases; the stretch between them is 10 bases long. CDR3 length: 13 amino acids, cysteine to phenylalanine. Only the CDR3 region is kept as DNA, spanning 39 bases read in frame from base 1. From the germline V gene, CDR1 is SNHLY and CDR2 is FYNNEI. The library was generated by PCR. The sequencer listed for this sample is Illumina HiSeq 2500. To reduce PCR and sequencing biases, unique molecular identifiers were built into the TCR beta cDNA libraries. Per 1 to 10 million input T cells, approximately 500,000 cDNA molecules were obtained, such that each molecule approximated one T cell. The patient libraries were prepared and sequenced using the same protocol as the earlier healthy control dataset. Within a given batch, samples were prepared together, multiplexed and sequenced on the same HiSeq lane. The original pipeline was this. Raw barcoded reads were processed with MIGEC, and single-read molecular identifier groups were discarded before consensus assembly and CDR3 extraction. Clonotype tables were post-analysed with VDJtools, and diversity was normalized by down-sampling all datasets to the smallest sample size. To correct batch-related cross-sample contamination, repertoire overlap clustering matched CDR3 amino acid sequences but not nucleotide sequences. In TCRdb, the public reads were trimmed at Q25 with fastp and aligned with MiXCR, with productive beta chains retained. Here each entry gathers all rows of one CDR3 protein and keeps the most common genes and DNA. The V and J calls shown here were made by TCRdb, not taken from the authors' results. The sample table lists roughly 600,000 distinct CDR3 sequences, 44% of them with a count of one. The ten most abundant clones make up over 1.5% of the sample.

The chain is encoded by TRBV2 joined to TRBJ1-4, with the D gene call left open. Sequenced material: blood. The sequence was obtained from a girl aged 5 to 17 with multiple sclerosis. This receptor carries the CDR3 CASRDGSNEKLFF. The sequenced DNA: TGTGCCAGCAGGGACGGCTCGAATGAAAAACTGTTTTTT.